The 21 T cell receptor beta chains below come from one sample, sequenced in a study of blood T cell repertoires in COVID-19. Generated by immunoSEQ multiplex PCR, the TCRdb table keeps only in-frame clones and is missing some. The profile shows fewer than 300,000 clones, roughly 90% of them singletons. Input material: PBMCs or T cells enriched from blood (not recorded which). The receptors derive from a woman under 40 who had recovered from COVID-19.

This clone was recorded once. This sequence joins TRBV19 and TRBJ1-1, with TRBD1 matching 7 bases. V gave up 5 bases and J gave up 4 bases; unmatched junction bases: 4. This CDR3 has 13 amino acids. CDR1 and CDR2 from the germline V gene are LNHDA and SQIVND (reference sequence). CDR3 nucleotide sequence: TGTGCCAGTAGTCCTCACAGGGGCACTGAAGCTTTCTTT. Translating it yields CASSPHRGTEAFF.

The count of this clone is one. The rearrangement links TRBV7-9 to TRBJ1-4; D gene uncertain. Germline-derived CDR1 and CDR2 are SEHNR and FQNEAQ (reference sequence). The V and J ends lost 3 bases and 0 bases respectively, with 8 bases between them. This CDR3 comprises 15 residues. Here the CDR3 reads CASSFGPTTNEKLFF. In DNA form, the CDR3 reads TGTGCCAGCAGCTTTGGGCCAACAACTAATGAAAAACTGTTTTTT.

The chain employs TRBV28 and TRBJ2-2; 8 bases are a match to TRBD2. Losses at the gene ends were 2 bases for V and 4 bases for J; bases not matched to a gene: 6. Germline V gene lookup returns CDR1 MDHEN and CDR2 SYDVKM. The CDR3 runs 16 residues. CDR3 in amino acids: CASSLGTGGPTGELFF. The DNA of the CDR3 is TGTGCCAGCAGTTTAGGGACGGGAGGGCCCACCGGGGAGCTGTTTTTT.

V gene TRBV5-6 combines with J gene TRBJ1-6; 9 positions match TRBD1. The V and J ends lost 0 bases and 7 bases, in that order; junction bases with no gene match: 5. The germline gives CDR1 SGHDT, CDR2 YYEEEE. This CDR3 comprises 16 residues. The CDR3, as DNA: TGTGCCAGCAGCTTGGGGGACAGGGACCAGAATTCACCCCTCCACTTT. This codes for CASSLGDRDQNSPLHF.

V gene TRBV7-2 combines with J gene TRBJ1-2; 10 bases fit TRBD1. V lost 5 bases to trimming and J lost 4 bases; unmatched junction nucleotides: 1. The germline CDR1 and CDR2 sequences are SGHTA and FQGNSA. The CDR3 sequence is 13 residues long. The CDR3 here is CASSRTGGYGYTF. CDR3 in DNA: TGTGCCAGCAGCAGGACAGGGGGCTATGGCTACACCTTC.

V usage is TRBV3-1 (or the pseudogene TRBV3-2) and J usage is TRBJ2-7, with 7 bases aligning to TRBD1. Germline V gene data show CDR1 as LGHDT and CDR2 as YNNKEL (reference sequence). The junction had 5 bases not matched to a gene; V was cut back by 1 base and J by 5 bases. The CDR3 extends over 14 amino acids. The CDR3 spells CASSQGNRGHEQYF. The CDR3 bases are TGTGCCAGCAGCCAAGGAAACAGGGGTCACGAGCAGTACTTC.

This chain uses TRBV6-5 with TRBJ1-5; D gene ambiguous. Trimming shortened V by 2 bases and J by 3 bases, and 11 bases separated the two germline ends. Looked up from germline, CDR1 is MNHEY and CDR2 is SVGAGI. The CDR3 loop spans 15 amino acids. CDR3 in amino acids: CASSYRGGYNQPQHF. The CDR3 DNA reads as TGTGCCAGCAGTTACAGAGGCGGCTACAATCAGCCCCAGCATTTT.

As DNA, the CDR3 is TGTGCCAGTAGTATAGGAGGGACTACCGGGGAGCTGTTTTTT. Its translation: CASSIGGTTGELFF. The V and J genes are TRBV19 and TRBJ2-2; D may be TRBD2 (6 bases). The length of the CDR3 is 14 residues. Germline-derived CDR1 and CDR2 are LNHDA and SQIVND (reference sequence). The V gene lost 1 base and the J gene lost 5 bases, with 8 bases spanning the gap.

CDR3: CASSSQTGAGTGELFF. The CDR3 nucleotides are TGTGCCAGCAGCTCCCAGACAGGGGCCGGCACCGGGGAGCTGTTTTTT. The chain links TRBV9 to TRBJ2-2, with 8 bases aligning to TRBD1. With V trimmed by 4 bases and J by 4 bases, 9 bases remained unmatched. Germline CDR1 and CDR2: SGDLS and YYNGEE. The CDR3 is 16 amino acids.

The rearrangement uses TRBV7-9 and TRBJ2-2; TRBD2 agrees at 8 bases. From germline, CDR1 is SEHNR and CDR2 FQNEAQ (reference sequence). The V gene end was trimmed by 3 bases and the J gene end by 4 bases; junction bases not matched to a gene: 13. The CDR3 is made up of 18 amino acids. CDR3 sequence reads: CASSFRRLAGGATGELFF. The CDR3 nucleotides are TGTGCCAGCAGCTTTAGGCGGCTTGCGGGAGGTGCCACCGGGGAGCTGTTTTTT.

The V gene is TRBV10-3, the J gene TRBJ1-5, with no clear D. Trimming left V 4 bases short and J 6 bases short, with 10 bases between. CDR1 ENHRY and CDR2 SYGVKD come from the germline V gene. This CDR3 comprises 13 residues. CDR3 bases: TGTGCCATCAGTGGGGCCGCCACTCAGCCCCAGCATTTT. Translated, it gives CAISGAATQPQHF.

This clone has just one count. This chain uses TRBV19 with TRBJ2-1; 11 positions agree with TRBD2. Per the germline V gene, CDR1 is LNHDA and CDR2 is SQIVND (reference sequence). The CDR3 sequence is 14 residues long. V lost 6 bases to trimming and J lost 10 bases; unmatched junction nucleotides: 8. CDR3 coding DNA: TGTGCCAGTAGACTAGCGGGGGCCTCTCAGGAGCAGTTCTTC. Translating gives CASRLAGASQEQFF.

The rearrangement links TRBV4-3 to TRBJ1-3; a possible D gene is TRBD1 (6 bases). The CDR3 covers 16 residues. The V and J ends lost 2 bases and 0 bases respectively, with 11 bases between them. Germline V gene data show CDR1 as LGHNA and CDR2 as YSLEER. Here the CDR3 reads CASSQKTGSSGNTIYF. The DNA for the CDR3 is TGCGCCAGCAGCCAAAAGACAGGAAGCTCTGGAAACACCATATATTTT.

This rearrangement joins TRBV19 to TRBJ2-1; 10 bases are a match to TRBD2. The V segment lost 5 bases and the J segment 3 bases; nucleotides outside the gene matches: 10. Germline CDR1 and CDR2: LNHDA and SQIVND (reference sequence). There are 17 residues in the CDR3. DNA for the CDR3: TGTGCCAGTAGTTCCCGGACTAGCGGCCTAGACTACAATGAGCAGTTCTTC. Translating it yields CASSSRTSGLDYNEQFF. Full variable domain (outside the CDR3, taken from reference TRBV19 and TRBJ2-1): DGGITQSPKYLFRKEGQNVTLSCEQNLNHDAMYWYRQDPGQGLRLIYYSQIVNDFQKGDIAEGYSVSREKKESFPLTVTSAQKNPTAFYLCASSSRTSGLDYNEQFFGPGTRLTVL.

This chain connects TRBV28 to TRBJ2-1; TRBD2 might be the D (6 bases). This CDR3 has 16 residues. Germline values: CDR1 MDHEN, CDR2 SYDVKM. The germline V and J ends were trimmed by 3 bases and 0 bases, with 12 bases remaining between them. CDR3 nucleotide sequence: TGTGCCAGCAGTTTGAATGGCGGGATCTCCTACAATGAGCAGTTCTTC. Residues: CASSLNGGISYNEQFF.

This chain links TRBV4-1 with TRBJ2-5; 7 bases fit TRBD1. Germline V gene data show CDR1 as MGHRA and CDR2 as YSYEKL. This CDR3 contains 15 residues. Trimming took 0 bases from V and 2 from J; bases not matched to a gene: 3. The CDR3 loop is CASSQERQGQETQYF. Here the CDR3 DNA reads TGCGCCAGCAGCCAAGAGCGACAGGGACAAGAGACCCAGTACTTC.

The J gene is TRBJ1-2, the V gene TRBV29-1, with D tentatively TRBD1 (6 bases). Trimming stripped 0 bases from V and 9 bases from J, with 32 bases between. The CDR3 totals 19 residues. CDR1 SQVTM and CDR2 ANQGSEA come from the germline V gene. The CDR3 protein is CSVEDRERSVVVTGRSYTF. The CDR3 DNA reads as TGCAGCGTTGAAGATCGTGAAAGGAGCGTTGTGGTCACAGGGCGAAGCTACACCTTC.

The rearrangement links TRBV28 to TRBJ2-5; weak D call: TRBD2 (6 bases). The CDR3 is made up of 12 amino acids. Trimming shortened V by 6 bases and J by 4 bases, and 9 bases separated the two germline ends. Germline CDR1 MDHEN, CDR2 SYDVKM. The chain's CDR3 is CASSTGGETQYF. The CDR3 region has the DNA TGTGCCAGCAGCACCGGGGGAGAGACCCAGTACTTC.

The chain uses TRBV27 and TRBJ2-1; 8 bases fit TRBD1. This CDR3 is built from 13 residues. Unmatched junction bases numbered 7, after V lost 7 bases and J lost 8 bases. The germline CDR1 and CDR2 sequences are MNHEY and SMNVEV (reference sequence). In DNA form, the CDR3 reads TGTGCCAGCACCCAAACAGGGGGGCATGAGCAGTTCTTC. It specifies CASTQTGGHEQFF.

The V and J genes are TRBV28 and TRBJ2-1; the match to TRBD2 covers 9 bases. The CDR3 covers 15 residues. The V gene end was trimmed by 1 base and the J gene end by 6 bases; junction bases not matched to a gene: 4. Looked up from germline, CDR1 is MDHEN and CDR2 is SYDVKM. CDR3 in DNA: TGTGCCAGCAGTTTATCTAGCGGGATGATCAATGAGCAGTTCTTC. This sequence encodes CASSLSSGMINEQFF.

The chain employs TRBV28 and TRBJ1-4; a possible D gene is TRBD1 (5 bases). The CDR3 covers 13 residues. Trimming cost V 6 bases and J 10 bases, with 15 bases left between them. Germline assignment: CDR1 MDHEN and CDR2 SYDVKM. CDR3 loop: CASSVGQGGKLFF. The CDR3 coding sequence is TGTGCCAGCAGCGTGGGGCAGGGTGGAAAACTGTTTTTT.